Each of the 30 T cell receptor beta chains below was sequenced from the same sample in a study of shared clonotypes between healthy human individuals. Profiling relied on immunoSEQ multiplex PCR, and the TCRdb table lists in-frame clones only, not all of them. This table holds 2 million to 2.5 million clones, approximately 94% found once. The sequenced material came from naive CD4+ T cells sorted from blood. Subset noted: CD45RA+ positively selected. Receptor source: a man aged 18 to 30 in good health.

A note on this clone: Within the sample, other DNA sequences also encode this same CDR3. The CDR3 DNA is TGTGCCAGCAGCCCGCGTACGAACACCGGGGAGCTGTTTTTT. This encodes CASSPRTNTGELFF. The genes are TRBV7-9 and TRBJ2-2; D is uncertain. The CDR3 sequence is 14 residues long. V lost 5 bases and J 0 bases, leaving 7 bases between the germline ends. Germline CDR1 SEHNR, CDR2 FQNEAQ (reference sequence).

The table lists this clone with a few counts. For the CDR3, the DNA is TGTGCCAGTAGTATAGGGCCTGTCCCTTCACCCCTCCACTTT. As protein: CASSIGPVPSPLHF. The genes are TRBV19 and TRBJ1-6, with D unclear. V was shortened by 1 base and J by 9 bases, with 10 bases between the two germline ends. This CDR3 comprises 14 residues. The V gene's germline CDR1 is LNHDA and CDR2 SQIVND (reference sequence).

This clone was observed a single time. The CDR3 coding sequence is TGTGCCAGCAGCTTAAGGACAGGGGGCGCTTCGGGCGGCTACACCTTC. Its translation is CASSLRTGGASGGYTF. The chain joins TRBV7-2 to TRBJ1-2; TRBD1 agrees at 11 bases. The germline CDR1 and CDR2 sequences are SGHTA and FQGNSA. The CDR3 consists of 16 residues. With 2 bases clipped from V and 8 bases from J, the junction kept 10 bases outside the gene matches.

The chain uses TRBV5-6 and TRBJ1-1; 12 nucleotides match TRBD1. The CDR3 has 16 amino acids. V dropped 4 bases and J dropped 4; count of bases not matched to a gene: 8. Germline V gene data show CDR1 as SGHDT and CDR2 as YYEEEE. CDR3 in amino acids: CASSRGQGALGTEAFF. The DNA for the CDR3 is TGTGCCAGCAGCCGGGGACAGGGGGCGTTGGGCACTGAAGCTTTCTTT.

This rearrangement joins TRBV5-4 to TRBJ2-2, with a weak D call TRBD2 (6 bases). The CDR3 length is 15 residues. Trimming removed 9 bases from V and 2 bases from J, with 17 bases in between. Per the germline V gene, CDR1 is SGHNT and CDR2 is YYREEE (reference sequence). In nucleotides, the CDR3 is TGTGCCACCGCTTCGGGACTCACAAACACCGGGGAGCTGTTTTTT. Translated: CATASGLTNTGELFF.

As for this clone: At the DNA level, this CDR3 is encoded by other sequences in the same sample as well. The V and J genes are TRBV5-1 and TRBJ2-1; 8 bases agree with TRBD1. The CDR3 has 14 amino acids. Germline CDR1 SGHRS, CDR2 YFSETQ. Unmatched junction bases numbered 5, after V lost 5 bases and J lost 4 bases. The CDR3 DNA is TGCGCCAGCAGTTCCGGGACAGGTTACAATGAGCAGTTCTTC. Its protein is CASSSGTGYNEQFF.

This chain connects TRBV29-1 to TRBJ1-1; D not certain. CDR1 is SQVTM, CDR2 ANQGSEA, per germline. The CDR3 is made up of 11 amino acids. Deletions cut 7 bases from V and 8 bases from J, with 14 bases between. The CDR3 DNA is TGCAGCGGAATAAAGGGAGCAGAAGCTTTCTTT. Protein product: CSGIKGAEAFF.

The gene calls are TRBV6-5 and TRBJ1-2; a possible D gene is TRBD1 (5 bases). The CDR3 extends over 13 amino acids. CDR1 and CDR2 from the germline V gene are MNHEY and SVGAGI. The ends were cut back, 6 bases at V and 3 bases at J, with 11 bases in the middle. The CDR3 DNA follows: TGTGCCAGCAGCAGGGACGGCGACTATGGCTACACCTTC. Translating gives CASSRDGDYGYTF.

The J gene is TRBJ2-1, the V gene TRBV29-1, with TRBD2 matching 9 bases. The CDR3 spans 13 residues. With 3 bases clipped from V and 11 bases from J, the junction kept 8 bases outside the gene matches. The germline gives CDR1 SQVTM, CDR2 ANQGSEA. The CDR3 region is CSVDPSGTTKQFF. In DNA form, the CDR3 reads TGCAGCGTTGATCCTAGCGGGACGACCAAGCAGTTCTTC.

The chain uses TRBV15 and TRBJ2-5; tentatively, D is TRBD1 (6 bases). Germline CDR1 LNHNV, CDR2 YYDKDF (reference sequence). Trimming pared 1 base from V and 4 bases from J, leaving 16 bases between. The CDR3 is 16 residues long. This CDR3 is CATSRAPGHRGETQYF. The DNA of the CDR3 is TGTGCCACCAGCAGAGCCCCGGGACACCGCGGAGAGACCCAGTACTTC.

The rearrangement links TRBV7-2 to TRBJ2-7; 8 bases match TRBD2. Unmatched junction bases numbered 9, after V lost 8 bases and J lost 0 bases. Germline CDR1 reads SGHTA; CDR2 reads FQGNSA. The length of the CDR3 is 15 residues. DNA of the CDR3: TGTGCCAGCGCTCCAGCGGGGGTTCTCTCCTACGAGCAGTACTTC. Translating gives CASAPAGVLSYEQYF.

The chain is built from TRBV6-5 and TRBJ1-4; D ambiguous. The CDR3 spans 14 residues. The ends were cut back, 2 bases at V and 3 bases at J, with 7 bases in the middle. Germline V gene sequence: CDR1 MNHEY, CDR2 SVGAGI. CDR3 protein: CASSYGGANEKLFF. The DNA for the CDR3 is TGTGCCAGCAGTTACGGTGGAGCTAATGAAAAACTGTTTTTT.

The V call is TRBV7-9, the J call TRBJ1-5; TRBD1 matches at 9 bases. V lost 5 bases, J lost 0 bases, and 8 bases stayed unmatched. CDR1 and CDR2 (germline): SEHNR, FQNEAQ (reference sequence). The CDR3 loop spans 17 amino acids. The CDR3 sequence is CASSATGTGNSNQPQHF. The DNA for the CDR3 is TGTGCCAGCAGCGCCACCGGGACAGGGAATAGCAATCAGCCCCAGCATTTT.

The chain employs TRBV10-3 and TRBJ1-5, with D perhaps TRBD1 (5 bases). Per the germline V gene, CDR1 is ENHRY and CDR2 is SYGVKD. Between the trimmed V and J ends, which lost 3 bases and 4 bases, there was a span of 10 bases. The CDR3 contains 14 residues. The CDR3 loop is CAISDSGKNQPQHF. CDR3 bases: TGTGCCATCAGTGATTCAGGGAAGAATCAGCCCCAGCATTTT.

The chain carries TRBV7-9 and TRBJ2-3; TRBD2 matches 9 bases. The germline V gene has CDR1 SEHNR and CDR2 FQNEAQ (reference sequence). The V gene end was trimmed by 5 bases and the J gene end by 10 bases; junction bases not matched to a gene: 13. The CDR3 covers 15 residues. This CDR3 is CASSVSGGHLDSQYF. The CDR3 coding sequence is TGTGCCAGCAGCGTTAGCGGGGGCCACCTCGACTCGCAGTATTTT.

In the case of this clone: The sample holds other DNA sequences that translate to the same CDR3. This chain connects TRBV5-1 to TRBJ2-3; D gene unclear. Germline-derived CDR1 and CDR2 are SGHRS and YFSETQ. Trimming took off 5 bases at V and 1 base at J, with 8 bases between the two ends. This CDR3 has 13 residues. This CDR3 reads CASRGTGTDTQYF. DNA of the CDR3: TGCGCCAGCAGAGGTACGGGCACAGATACGCAGTATTTT.

This clone was detected a few times. The chain links TRBV7-9 to TRBJ1-6; D gene unclear. The germline V gene has CDR1 SEHNR and CDR2 FQNEAQ (reference sequence). V was clipped by 5 bases and J by 6 bases, with 11 bases between them. The CDR3 contains 14 residues. CDR3 DNA sequence: TGTGCCAGCAGCCGCGGGCAGTCTAATTCACCCCTCCACTTT. Protein product: CASSRGQSNSPLHF.

V is TRBV6-1 and J is TRBJ1-6, with 8 nucleotides matching TRBD1. Germline CDR1 MNHNS, CDR2 SASEGT. Trimming took 5 bases from V and 6 from J; bases not matched to a gene: 6. The CDR3 loop spans 15 amino acids. The CDR3 loop reads CASSSTGVGNSPLHF. The CDR3 DNA sequence: TGTGCCAGCAGTTCGACAGGGGTAGGTAATTCACCCCTCCACTTT.

V gene TRBV30 combines with J gene TRBJ2-7; perhaps TRBD2 as D (5 bases). Looked up from germline, CDR1 is GTSNPN and CDR2 is SVGIG (reference sequence). Deletions cut 3 bases from V and 3 bases from J, with 12 bases between. The CDR3 runs to 13 residues. The CDR3 loop reads CAWRRAGLYEQYF. The DNA of the CDR3 is TGTGCCTGGAGGAGGGCGGGCCTCTACGAGCAGTACTTC.

V gene TRBV2 combines with J gene TRBJ1-6, with unresolved D. CDR3 length: 14 residues. Per the germline V gene, CDR1 is SNHLY and CDR2 is FYNNEI. Between the trimmed V and J ends, which lost 6 bases and 0 bases, there was a span of 6 bases. In DNA, the CDR3 is TGTGCCAGCAGGGGGAGCTCCTATAATTCACCCCTCCACTTT. This sequence encodes CASRGSSYNSPLHF.

The rearrangement links TRBV4-3 to TRBJ1-1, with TRBD1 identical over 8 bases. V lost 0 bases to trimming and J lost 8 bases; unmatched junction nucleotides: 5. This CDR3 contains 14 residues. The germline CDR1 and CDR2 sequences are LGHNA and YSLEER. CDR3 bases: TGCGCCAGCAGCCAAGATTCCCGGACAGGGGAAGCTTTCTTT. Encoded protein: CASSQDSRTGEAFF.

This rearrangement joins TRBV28 to TRBJ2-6; D not certain. Germline CDR1 and CDR2: MDHEN and SYDVKM. The CDR3 is made up of 17 amino acids. The V end lost 6 bases, the J end lost 2 bases, and 17 bases lay between the germline ends. CDR3 in DNA: TGTGCCAGCAGCATCCCTCTGGGTGCGGCTGGGGCCAACGTCCTGACTTTC. Its translation is CASSIPLGAAGANVLTF.

Here the CDR3 reads CASSSLAGGDNEQFF. CDR3 coding DNA: TGCGCCAGCAGCTCACTAGCGGGAGGGGACAATGAGCAGTTCTTC. V usage is TRBV5-1 and J usage is TRBJ2-1, with 13 positions matching TRBD2. The CDR3 sequence is 15 residues long. From germline, CDR1 is SGHRS and CDR2 YFSETQ. V shed 3 bases, J shed 5 bases, and the junction held 2 bases outside the gene matches. Filled out from reference TRBV5-1 and TRBJ2-1, the complete variable domain reads KAGVTQTPRYLIKTRGQQVTLSCSPISGHRSVSWYQQTPGQGLQFLFEYFSETQRNKGNFPGRFSGRQFSNSRSEMNVSTLELGDSALYLCASSSLAGGDNEQFFGPGTRLTVL.

The chain has TRBV11-1 and TRBJ2-1; 8 bases are a match to TRBD2. Trimming took 4 bases from V and 4 from J; bases not matched to a gene: 6. CDR1 and CDR2 from the germline V gene are SGHAT and FQDESV (reference sequence). The CDR3 has 15 amino acids. This CDR3 reads CASSSLAEPYNEQFF. In nucleotides, the CDR3 is TGTGCCAGCAGCTCACTAGCGGAACCTTACAATGAGCAGTTCTTC.

This chain's CDR3 is CASSTGGSAYNEQFF. In DNA, the CDR3 is TGTGCCAGCAGCACCGGGGGGAGTGCTTACAATGAGCAGTTCTTC. The chain is built from TRBV7-2 and TRBJ2-1, with 7 positions matching TRBD2. V lost 5 bases and J lost 4; bases outside the gene matches: 8. The CDR3 spans 15 residues. Germline-derived CDR1 and CDR2 are SGHTA and FQGNSA.

The V and J genes are TRBV18 and TRBJ1-6; 8 nucleotides match TRBD1. CDR1 is KGHSH, CDR2 LQKENI, per germline. The CDR3 loop spans 15 amino acids. V was clipped by 5 bases and J by 7 bases; unmatched bases: 7. The CDR3 here is CASSDGTGVNSPLHF. CDR3 DNA: TGTGCCAGCTCAGACGGGACAGGAGTAAATTCACCCCTCCACTTT.

This chain uses TRBV28 with TRBJ1-2; D ambiguous. CDR3 length equals 14 residues. From germline, CDR1 is MDHEN and CDR2 SYDVKM. V was cut by 4 bases and J by 5 bases, with 14 bases left in between. The DNA for the CDR3 is TGTGCCAGCAGTTCGCCTGTCGGCCATTATGGCTACACCTTC. It encodes CASSSPVGHYGYTF.

Regarding this clone: In the same sample, other DNA sequences code for this CDR3. The rearrangement joins TRBV6-5 to TRBJ2-7, with 7 bases fitting TRBD1. J gave up 1 base and V 2 bases, and 5 bases lay outside the gene matches. CDR3 length: 15 residues. Germline V lookup: CDR1 MNHEY, CDR2 SVGAGI. CDR3 loop: CASSYRDRGSYEQYF. CDR3 coding DNA: TGTGCCAGCAGTTACCGGGACAGAGGATCCTACGAGCAGTACTTC.

The sample holds a few counts of this clone. V usage is TRBV6-5 and J usage is TRBJ1-6, with unresolved D. Looked up from germline, CDR1 is MNHEY and CDR2 is SVGAGI. The CDR3 runs 13 residues. V lost 0 bases and J 8 bases, leaving 5 bases between the germline ends. The CDR3 is CASSYSDHSPLHF. DNA of the CDR3: TGTGCCAGCAGTTACTCGGATCATTCACCCCTCCACTTT.

J is TRBJ2-5 and V is TRBV2, with a weak D call TRBD1 (6 bases). Trimming took off 0 bases at V and 5 bases at J, with 16 bases between the two ends. Looked up from germline, CDR1 is SNHLY and CDR2 is FYNNEI. CDR3 length equals 16 residues. CDR3 protein: CASSEARDTGWETQYF. DNA of the CDR3: TGTGCCAGCAGTGAAGCCCGGGACACAGGCTGGGAGACCCAGTACTTC. Complete variable domain (other parts from reference TRBV2 and TRBJ2-5): EPEVTQTPSHQVTQMGQEVILRCVPISNHLYFYWYRQILGQKVEFLVSFYNNEISEKSEIFDDQFSVERPDGSNFTLKIRSTKLEDSAMYFCASSEARDTGWETQYFGPGTRLLVL.